Listed below are T cell receptor beta chains from one sample, sequenced in a study of radiotherapy plus CTLA-4 blockade in lung cancer. Assay: immunoSEQ multiplex PCR; the TCRdb copy retains only in-frame clones and omits some. The table has about 120,000 clones, 85% to 90% seen once. The sequences come from peripheral blood, collected from a patient treated with radiotherapy plus ipilimumab. These receptors all come from a human donor with non-small cell lung cancer that progressed on radiotherapy plus ipilimumab. CDR3s include the opening cysteine and the closing phenylalanine or tryptophan. The D gene is left open where the match is weak. Size is stated for part of the rows, as once, few or many counts, or as a class when the clone is expanded.

d_gene: .
len: 13
v_gene: TRBV27
j_gene: TRBJ1-1
abundance: .
CDR3nt: TGTGCCAGCAGTTTCTGGGGGAACACTGAAGCTTTCTTT
CDR3aa: CASSFWGNTEAFF

d_gene: TRBD2
len: 15
v_gene: TRBV11-3
j_gene: TRBJ2-1
abundance: .
CDR3nt: TGTGCCAGCAGCTTAGCCAGCGGGGGCCCATTTGAGCAGTTCTTC
CDR3aa: CASSLASGGPFEQFF

d_gene: .
len: 13
v_gene: TRBV18
j_gene: TRBJ1-1
abundance: .
CDR3nt: TGTGCCAGCTCACCACCGGGGATCACTGAAGCTTTCTTT
CDR3aa: CASSPPGITEAFF

d_gene: .
len: 16
v_gene: TRBV10-2
j_gene: TRBJ2-7
abundance: once
CDR3nt: TGCGCCAGCAGTGAGTCGATTTCTGCAACTGGCTACGAGCAGTACTTC
CDR3aa: CASSESISATGYEQYF

d_gene: .
len: 14
v_gene: TRBV5-4
j_gene: TRBJ1-2
abundance: .
CDR3nt: TGTGCCAGCAGCCCTGGGGCCAGGGACTATGGCTACACCTTC
CDR3aa: CASSPGARDYGYTF

d_gene: .
len: 14
v_gene: TRBV4-2
j_gene: TRBJ2-1
abundance: .
CDR3nt: TGTGCCAGCAGCCCAATCGACAACTACAATGAGCAGTTCTTC
CDR3aa: CASSPIDNYNEQFF

d_gene: TRBD1
len: 18
v_gene: TRBV30
j_gene: TRBJ2-1
abundance: .
CDR3nt: TGTGCCTGGAGTGGTGGACAGGGGGCACATAGCTCCTACAATGAGCAGTTCTTC
CDR3aa: CAWSGGQGAHSSYNEQFF

d_gene: .
len: 15
v_gene: TRBV10-1
j_gene: TRBJ2-3
abundance: few
CDR3nt: TGCGCCAGCAGTGAAACGGACCACCCCACAGATACGCAGTATTTT
CDR3aa: CASSETDHPTDTQYF

d_gene: .
len: 16
v_gene: TRBV11-2
j_gene: TRBJ1-3
abundance: .
CDR3nt: TGTGCCAGCAGCTCTCCAACAGGGCAGATTCGAAACACCATATATTTT
CDR3aa: CASSSPTGQIRNTIYF

d_gene: .
len: 14
v_gene: TRBV27
j_gene: TRBJ1-2
abundance: once
CDR3nt: TGTGCCAGCAGTACCTCGGGAGGTCGATATGGCTACACCTTC
CDR3aa: CASSTSGGRYGYTF

d_gene: .
len: 14
v_gene: TRBV19
j_gene: TRBJ2-1
abundance: .
CDR3nt: TGTGCCAGTAGTATACTTACCTCCTACAATGAGCAGTTCTTC
CDR3aa: CASSILTSYNEQFF

d_gene: .
len: 16
v_gene: TRBV27
j_gene: TRBJ2-1
abundance: .
CDR3nt: TGTGCCAGCACTTTCTCCTCCGGGACGATCTACAATGAGCAGTTCTTC
CDR3aa: CASTFSSGTIYNEQFF

d_gene: TRBD2
len: 16
v_gene: TRBV2
j_gene: TRBJ2-7
abundance: .
CDR3nt: TGTGCCAGTAATATAGAGGAACAGCGGGGCTCCTACGAGCAGTACTTC
CDR3aa: CASNIEEQRGSYEQYF

d_gene: .
len: 14
v_gene: TRBV11-3
j_gene: TRBJ2-1
abundance: .
CDR3nt: TGTGCCAGCAGCGGAAGGGTTAGTGTCGATGAGCAGTTCTTC
CDR3aa: CASSGRVSVDEQFF

d_gene: .
len: 11
v_gene: TRBV20-1
j_gene: TRBJ2-5
abundance: once
CDR3nt: TGCAGTGCTAGGCCGGGGGAGACCCAGTACTTC
CDR3aa: CSARPGETQYF

d_gene: .
len: 17
v_gene: TRBV11-3
j_gene: TRBJ2-3
abundance: .
CDR3nt: TGTGCCAGCAGCCCCGGAGACCCGGGGACATCCACAGATACGCAGTATTTT
CDR3aa: CASSPGDPGTSTDTQYF

d_gene: .
len: 16
v_gene: TRBV7-9
j_gene: TRBJ2-5
abundance: .
CDR3nt: TGTGCCAGCAGCCTAACAGGGTGGGGAAGTCAAGAGACCCAGTACTTC
CDR3aa: CASSLTGWGSQETQYF

d_gene: .
len: 15
v_gene: TRBV7-3
j_gene: TRBJ1-2
abundance: once
CDR3nt: TGTGCCAGCGCTCTTCAATCGGGGGCCCCCTATGGCTACACCTTC
CDR3aa: CASALQSGAPYGYTF

d_gene: TRBD2
len: 12
v_gene: TRBV11-3
j_gene: TRBJ2-1
abundance: .
CDR3nt: TGTGCCAGCAGCGGGACTAGTGATGAGCAGTTCTTC
CDR3aa: CASSGTSDEQFF

d_gene: TRBD2
len: 16
v_gene: TRBV6-5
j_gene: TRBJ2-3
abundance: .
CDR3nt: TGTGCCAGCAGTTACTCGGCGGGAGGGGGTGCAGATACGCAGTATTTT
CDR3aa: CASSYSAGGGADTQYF

d_gene: .
len: 15
v_gene: TRBV5-3
j_gene: TRBJ2-1
abundance: few
CDR3nt: TGTGCCAGAAGCTTGGCCCGGGCCTACCACAATGAGCAGTTCTTC
CDR3aa: CARSLARAYHNEQFF

d_gene: TRBD2
len: 15
v_gene: TRBV18
j_gene: TRBJ2-1
abundance: few
CDR3nt: TGTGCCAGCTCCCCCCGACTAGCGAGCGACAATGAGCAGTTCTTC
CDR3aa: CASSPRLASDNEQFF

d_gene: TRBD1
len: 17
v_gene: TRBV6-1
j_gene: TRBJ1-2
abundance: .
CDR3nt: TGTGCCAGCAGTGGCCGGGACAGGCCTGACGGAGGCTATGGCTACACCTTC
CDR3aa: CASSGRDRPDGGYGYTF

d_gene: TRBD2
len: 16
v_gene: TRBV10-3
j_gene: TRBJ2-3
abundance: .
CDR3nt: TGTGCCATCAGTGAGTCACCAGCGGGAGGGTCAGATACGCAGTATTTT
CDR3aa: CAISESPAGGSDTQYF

d_gene: TRBD1
len: 14
v_gene: TRBV30
j_gene: TRBJ1-1
abundance: .
CDR3nt: TGTGCCTGGAGGGGACAGGACAGGTACACTGAAGCTTTCTTT
CDR3aa: CAWRGQDRYTEAFF

d_gene: .
len: 11
v_gene: TRBV14
j_gene: TRBJ1-1
abundance: .
CDR3nt: TGTGCCAGCAGCCCCCTTACTGAAGCTTTCTTT
CDR3aa: CASSPLTEAFF

d_gene: .
len: 14
v_gene: TRBV28
j_gene: TRBJ1-5
abundance: .
CDR3nt: TGTGCCAGCAGTCTCCGCAGCGGAGTGCAGCCCCAGCATTTT
CDR3aa: CASSLRSGVQPQHF

d_gene: TRBD1
len: 18
v_gene: TRBV10-1
j_gene: TRBJ1-5
abundance: .
CDR3nt: TGCGCACCCGGCGGCGGGGACAGGGGAATTTCGGGCAATCAGCCCCAGCATTTT
CDR3aa: CAPGGGDRGISGNQPQHF

d_gene: TRBD2
len: 16
v_gene: TRBV6-5
j_gene: TRBJ2-3
abundance: .
CDR3nt: TGTGCCAGCAGTTATGGACTAGCAGGTAGCACAGATACGCAGTATTTT
CDR3aa: CASSYGLAGSTDTQYF

d_gene: .
len: 16
v_gene: TRBV7-9
j_gene: TRBJ1-4
abundance: .
CDR3nt: TGTGCCAGCAGCTTAGGACGTGGGAGGGAGAATGAAAAACTGTTTTTT
CDR3aa: CASSLGRGRENEKLFF

d_gene: .
len: 13
v_gene: TRBV6-4
j_gene: TRBJ2-3
abundance: .
CDR3nt: TGTGCCAGCAGTAGGCAGCCTACAGATACGCAGTATTTT
CDR3aa: CASSRQPTDTQYF

d_gene: .
len: 15
v_gene: TRBV7-2
j_gene: TRBJ2-7
abundance: .
CDR3nt: TGTGCCAGCAGCTTCCGACCGCCCAGCTCCTACGAGCAGTACTTC
CDR3aa: CASSFRPPSSYEQYF

d_gene: .
len: 14
v_gene: TRBV5-1
j_gene: TRBJ1-4
abundance: .
CDR3nt: TGCGCCAGCAGCTTGGGGGCAACTAATGAAAAACTGTTTTTT
CDR3aa: CASSLGATNEKLFF

d_gene: .
len: 16
v_gene: TRBV5-4
j_gene: TRBJ1-1
abundance: .
CDR3nt: TGTGCCAGCAGCCGGGGGGTTCCGAGGGAGAACACTGAAGCTTTCTTT
CDR3aa: CASSRGVPRENTEAFF

d_gene: .
len: 15
v_gene: TRBV11-2
j_gene: TRBJ1-1
abundance: .
CDR3nt: TGTGCCAGCAGCTTAAGGGGGGGGATGGTCACTGAAGCTTTCTTT
CDR3aa: CASSLRGGMVTEAFF

d_gene: TRBD2
len: 17
v_gene: TRBV27
j_gene: TRBJ2-4
abundance: .
CDR3nt: TGTGCCAGCAGTTGGGATTCTCGGGGGGTTGACAAAAACATTCAGTACTTC
CDR3aa: CASSWDSRGVDKNIQYF

d_gene: .
len: 11
v_gene: TRBV6-5
j_gene: TRBJ2-3
abundance: .
CDR3nt: TGTGCCAGCACTTACGAAGATACGCAGTATTTT
CDR3aa: CASTYEDTQYF

d_gene: TRBD1
len: 15
v_gene: TRBV7-2
j_gene: TRBJ2-7
abundance: .
CDR3nt: TGTGCCAGCAGCTTAGACGGGACAGGGGACCACGAGCAGTACTTC
CDR3aa: CASSLDGTGDHEQYF

d_gene: .
len: 14
v_gene: TRBV9
j_gene: TRBJ2-3
abundance: .
CDR3nt: TGTGCCAGCAGCGTAGGCCCCGCCGCCGATACGCAGTATTTT
CDR3aa: CASSVGPAADTQYF

d_gene: TRBD2
len: 16
v_gene: TRBV2
j_gene: TRBJ2-7
abundance: .
CDR3nt: TGTGCCAGCAGTGATAGGGGACTAGCGGGAGCCTACGAGCAGTACTTC
CDR3aa: CASSDRGLAGAYEQYF

d_gene: .
len: 15
v_gene: TRBV5-4
j_gene: TRBJ1-2
abundance: .
CDR3nt: TGTGCCAGCACCCCTACAGGGTTAGCTAACTATGGCTACACCTTC
CDR3aa: CASTPTGLANYGYTF

d_gene: .
len: 17
v_gene: TRBV5-4
j_gene: TRBJ2-3
abundance: .
CDR3nt: TGTGCCAGCAGCCTGGAATTGGCCCGTGCTAGCACAGATACGCAGTATTTT
CDR3aa: CASSLELARASTDTQYF

d_gene: .
len: 14
v_gene: TRBV5-1
j_gene: TRBJ2-3
abundance: .
CDR3nt: TGCGCCACTGCCGACGGATCGAGTACAGATACGCAGTATTTT
CDR3aa: CATADGSSTDTQYF

d_gene: .
len: 12
v_gene: TRBV18
j_gene: TRBJ2-5
abundance: few
CDR3nt: TGTGCCAGCTCACCGAACCAAGAGACCCAGTACTTC
CDR3aa: CASSPNQETQYF

d_gene: .
len: 15
v_gene: TRBV19
j_gene: TRBJ2-1
abundance: once
CDR3nt: TGTGCCAGTAGTATAGCACTAAGCTCCTACAATGAGCAGTTCTTC
CDR3aa: CASSIALSSYNEQFF

d_gene: .
len: 15
v_gene: TRBV7-9
j_gene: TRBJ2-3
abundance: .
CDR3nt: TGTGCCAGCACCTCATGGGGGACTAGCACAGATACGCAGTATTTT
CDR3aa: CASTSWGTSTDTQYF

d_gene: .
len: 13
v_gene: TRBV10-3
j_gene: TRBJ2-3
abundance: .
CDR3nt: TGTGCCATCAGCCCGGGTAGCACAGATACGCAGTATTTT
CDR3aa: CAISPGSTDTQYF

d_gene: TRBD1
len: 14
v_gene: TRBV6-5
j_gene: TRBJ2-7
abundance: .
CDR3nt: TGTGCCAGCAACAAAGGACAGGGGCGGTACGAGCAGTACTTC
CDR3aa: CASNKGQGRYEQYF

d_gene: .
len: 15
v_gene: TRBV10-2
j_gene: TRBJ2-3
abundance: .
CDR3nt: TGCGCCAGCGGAAACTACGTGGGCCCCGTCGATACGCAGTATTTT
CDR3aa: CASGNYVGPVDTQYF

d_gene: TRBD2
len: 15
v_gene: TRBV6-1
j_gene: TRBJ2-3
abundance: .
CDR3nt: TGTGCCAGCTCTCCCGGGACTAGGGAGTCAGATACGCAGTATTTT
CDR3aa: CASSPGTRESDTQYF

d_gene: TRBD2
len: 16
v_gene: TRBV6-6
j_gene: TRBJ2-5
abundance: .
CDR3nt: TGTGCCAGCACCCAAGGCTCCGGGACTAGCTTGGAGACCCAGTACTTC
CDR3aa: CASTQGSGTSLETQYF

d_gene: TRBD1
len: 13
v_gene: TRBV30
j_gene: TRBJ2-7
abundance: .
CDR3nt: TGTGCCTGGAGCCTGACAGGGAATGGCGAGCAGTACTTC
CDR3aa: CAWSLTGNGEQYF

d_gene: .
len: 15
v_gene: TRBV9
j_gene: TRBJ2-5
abundance: .
CDR3nt: TGTGCCAGCAGCCCCTGGGGCAGAAGAGAAGAGACCCAGTACTTC
CDR3aa: CASSPWGRREETQYF

d_gene: .
len: 14
v_gene: TRBV19
j_gene: TRBJ2-7
abundance: .
CDR3nt: TGTGCCAGTAGTATTGGGGGGGCTATGGAAGAGCAGTACTTC
CDR3aa: CASSIGGAMEEQYF

d_gene: TRBD1
len: 17
v_gene: TRBV7-8
j_gene: TRBJ1-3
abundance: .
CDR3nt: TGTGCCAGCAGCTTATTCTCGGGACAGCACTCTGGAAACACCATATATTTT
CDR3aa: CASSLFSGQHSGNTIYF

d_gene: .
len: 13
v_gene: TRBV4-1
j_gene: TRBJ2-2
abundance: .
CDR3nt: TGCGCCAGCAGCCAAGGGTCTACCGGGGAGCTGTTTTTT
CDR3aa: CASSQGSTGELFF

d_gene: .
len: 15
v_gene: TRBV6-1
j_gene: TRBJ1-2
abundance: once
CDR3nt: TGTGCCAGCAGTGAACCGGGCAGGACTAACTATGGCTACACCTTC
CDR3aa: CASSEPGRTNYGYTF

d_gene: TRBD1
len: 14
v_gene: TRBV5-1
j_gene: TRBJ2-1
abundance: .
CDR3nt: TGCGCCAGCAGTTATGACAGGGGGGTCTATGAGCAGTTCTTC
CDR3aa: CASSYDRGVYEQFF